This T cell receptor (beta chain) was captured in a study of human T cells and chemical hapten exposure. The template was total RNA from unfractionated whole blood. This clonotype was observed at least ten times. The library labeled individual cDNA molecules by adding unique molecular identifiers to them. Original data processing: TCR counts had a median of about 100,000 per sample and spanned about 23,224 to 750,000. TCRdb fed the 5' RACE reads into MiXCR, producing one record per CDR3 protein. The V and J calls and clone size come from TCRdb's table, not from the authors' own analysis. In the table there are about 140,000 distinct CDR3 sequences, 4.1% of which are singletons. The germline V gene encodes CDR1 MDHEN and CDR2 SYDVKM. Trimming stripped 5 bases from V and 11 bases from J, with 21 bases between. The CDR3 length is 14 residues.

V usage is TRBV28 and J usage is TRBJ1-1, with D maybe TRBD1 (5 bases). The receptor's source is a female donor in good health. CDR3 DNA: TGTGCCAGCAGTCCCTCCACCCTCGGACACGGCGCTTTCTTT. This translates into CASSPSTLGHGAFF.